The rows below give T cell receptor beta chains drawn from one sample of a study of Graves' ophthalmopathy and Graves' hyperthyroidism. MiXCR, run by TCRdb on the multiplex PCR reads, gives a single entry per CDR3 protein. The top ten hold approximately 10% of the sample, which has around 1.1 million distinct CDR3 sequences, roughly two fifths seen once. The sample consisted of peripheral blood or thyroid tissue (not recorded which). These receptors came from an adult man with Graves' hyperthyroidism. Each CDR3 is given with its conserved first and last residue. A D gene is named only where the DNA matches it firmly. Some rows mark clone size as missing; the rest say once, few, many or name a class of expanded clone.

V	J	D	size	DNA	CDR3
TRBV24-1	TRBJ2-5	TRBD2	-	TGTGCCACCAGTGAAACTAGCGGGGGGTCTTTCGGAGAGACCCAGTACTTC	CATSETSGGSFGETQYF
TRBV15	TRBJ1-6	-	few	TGTGCCATCAGCAGAGATCGGTCCGCCTTT	CAISRDRSAF
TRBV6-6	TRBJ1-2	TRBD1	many	TGTGCCAGCAAAGGACAGGGTCGTGGCTACACCTTC	CASKGQGRGYTF
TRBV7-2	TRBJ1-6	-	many	TGTGCCAGCAGCCTGACTGGGCTGGAAAATTCACCCCTCCACTTT	CASSLTGLENSPLHF
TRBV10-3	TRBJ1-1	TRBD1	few	TGTGCCAGCAGTGATTCGGCAGGGGGTCGGACTGAAGCTTTCTTT	CASSDSAGGRTEAFF
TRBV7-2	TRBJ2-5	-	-	TGTGCCAGCACCCTGGAGGACCGCGTCCAAGAGACCCAGTACTTC	CASTLEDRVQETQYF
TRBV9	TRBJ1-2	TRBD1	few	TGTGCCAGCAGCCCCCAGGGGGGTTGGTGGTATGGCTACACCTTC	CASSPQGGWWYGYTF
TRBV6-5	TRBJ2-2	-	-	TGTGCCAGCAGGCACAGCGAAAACACCGGGGAGCTGTTTTTT	CASRHSENTGELFF
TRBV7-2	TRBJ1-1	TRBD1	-	TGTGCCAGCAGCACCCGACAGGGGAGGCCTGAAGCTTTCTTT	CASSTRQGRPEAFF
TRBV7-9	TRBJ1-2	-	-	TGCGCCAGCAGCCCCCCGGGGGCCCAAAGCTATGGCTACACCTTC	CASSPPGAQSYGYTF
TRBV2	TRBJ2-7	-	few	TGTGCCAGCAAAGTCGTCTACGAGCAGTACTTC	CASKVVYEQYF
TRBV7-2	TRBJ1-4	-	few	TGTGCCAGCAGCTTAATGGGGGGTGCTAATGAAAAACTGTTTTTT	CASSLMGGANEKLFF
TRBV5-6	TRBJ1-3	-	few	TGTGCCAGCAGCTTGGGCCAGGGGTTTAACACCATATATTTT	CASSLGQGFNTIYF
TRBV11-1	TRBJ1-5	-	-	TGTGCCAGCAGCATGGGACGGACGCTGGTTAGCAATCAGCCCCAGCATTTT	CASSMGRTLVSNQPQHF
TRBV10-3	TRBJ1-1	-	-	TGTGCCATCAGTGAGTCAATGGGGTTCCCTGAAGCTTTCTTT	CAISESMGFPEAFF
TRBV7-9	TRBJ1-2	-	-	TGTGCCAGCAGCTTAAACCCCCGCCGTTGGGGCCCTTATGGCTACACCTTC	CASSLNPRRWGPYGYTF
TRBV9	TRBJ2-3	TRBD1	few	TGTGCCAGCTGTGGGACAGGGGACGTCGCAGATACGCAGTATTTT	CASCGTGDVADTQYF
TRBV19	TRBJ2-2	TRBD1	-	TGTGCCAGTAGTTCGGCGCGGGACAGGGTTGATACCGGGGAGCTGTTTTTT	CASSSARDRVDTGELFF
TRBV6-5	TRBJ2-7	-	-	TGTGCCAGCAGTTACCGCGGGCAGGGTTACGAGCAGTACTTC	CASSYRGQGYEQYF
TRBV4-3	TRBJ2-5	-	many	TGCGCCAGCAGCCAAGATGGGAAGACCCAGTACTTC	CASSQDGKTQYF
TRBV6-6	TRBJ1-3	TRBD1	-	TGTGCCAGCAGTACAGGGGTTACTGGAAACACCATATATTTT	CASSTGVTGNTIYF
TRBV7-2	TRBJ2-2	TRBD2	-	TGTGCCAGCAGCCCCTCCGGGACTAGTGCTGCCGGGGAGCTGTTTTTT	CASSPSGTSAAGELFF
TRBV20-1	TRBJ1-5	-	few	TGCAGTGCTAGAGCGGGGGGGCCCGTGGGTCAGCCCCAGCATTTT	CSARAGGPVGQPQHF
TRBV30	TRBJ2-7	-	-	TGTGCCTGGAGTGTTGGGGGCTACGAGCAGTACTTC	CAWSVGGYEQYF
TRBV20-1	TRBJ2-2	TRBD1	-	TGCAGAGGGACAGGGTGGGGGCCCAACACCGGGGAGCTGTTTTTT	CRGTGWGPNTGELFF
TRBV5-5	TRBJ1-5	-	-	TGTGCCAGCAGCTTGGCCGGGTTAGGGACTGGAAATCAGCCCCAGCATTTT	CASSLAGLGTGNQPQHF
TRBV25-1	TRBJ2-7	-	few	TGTGCCAGCAGACCCTTCCGGACAGCGGGGCACGAGCAGTACTTC	CASRPFRTAGHEQYF
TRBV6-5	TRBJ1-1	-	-	TGTACCAGCAGGTCAATTGACAGGTTGAACACTGAAGCTTTCTTT	CTSRSIDRLNTEAFF
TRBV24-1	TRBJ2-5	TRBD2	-	TGTGCCACCAGTACTAGCGGGAGCATTGAGACCCAGTACTTC	CATSTSGSIETQYF
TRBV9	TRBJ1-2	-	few	TGTGCCAGCAGCGTAGATGTGAGGAGAAGTGGCTACACCTTC	CASSVDVRRSGYTF
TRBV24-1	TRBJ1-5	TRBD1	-	TGTGCCACCCGCGCAGGGGGCCCTAGCAATCAGCCCCAGCATTTT	CATRAGGPSNQPQHF
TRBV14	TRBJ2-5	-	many	TGTGCCAGCAGCCACACTAACGGACAGTGGAGGGGGAACCAAGAGACCCAGTACTTC	CASSHTNGQWRGNQETQYF
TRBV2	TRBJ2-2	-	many	TGTGCCAGCAACGACAGGGCGGGGACCGGGGAGCTGTTTTTT	CASNDRAGTGELFF
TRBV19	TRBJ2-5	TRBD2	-	TGTGCCGGTAGGAAGGGAGCGGGACGCCAAGAGACCCAGTACTTC	CAGRKGAGRQETQYF
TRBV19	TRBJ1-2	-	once	TGTGCCAGTAGTACCGGGCCGCACGGCTACACCTTC	CASSTGPHGYTF
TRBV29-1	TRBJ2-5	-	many	TGCAGCGTTGAAGAAGGACAGGAGGGGGGGACCCAGTACTTC	CSVEEGQEGGTQYF
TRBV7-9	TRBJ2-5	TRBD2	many	TGTGCCAGCAGCCCATGGGTAGGAGCGCGGGGGGAGACCCAGTACTTC	CASSPWVGARGETQYF
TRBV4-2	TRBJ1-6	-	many	TGTGCCAGCGAGGAAGGGGGGCAGCCAAATTCACCCCTCCACTTT	CASEEGGQPNSPLHF
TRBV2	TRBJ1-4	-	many	TGTGCCAGCAGAGGGACCCTACTTAGTGAAAAACTGTTTTTT	CASRGTLLSEKLFF
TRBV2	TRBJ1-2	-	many	TGTGCCAGCAGTGAAGGGACAATTTCTCATGGCTACACCTTC	CASSEGTISHGYTF
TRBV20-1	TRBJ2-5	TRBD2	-	TGCAGTGCAGGGACTAGCGAGACCCAGTACTTC	CSAGTSETQYF
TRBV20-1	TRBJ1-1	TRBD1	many	TGCAGTGCCCTAAGGACAGGCGACGGAGGAGCTTTCTTT	CSALRTGDGGAFF
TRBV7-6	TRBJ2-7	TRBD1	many	TGTGCCAGCAGCTTGACAGGGGTTGCCCACGAGCAGTACTTC	CASSLTGVAHEQYF
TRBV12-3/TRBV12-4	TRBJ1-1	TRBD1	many	TGTGCCAGCAGCCTGACAGGGGGATCGAACACTGAAGCTTTCTTT	CASSLTGGSNTEAFF
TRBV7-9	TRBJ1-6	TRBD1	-	TGTGCCAGCAGCCAGGGGACAGCCCTCCACTTT	CASSQGTALHF
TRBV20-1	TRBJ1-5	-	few	TGCAGTGCTAGATACGCGGGCGGAAGCAATCAGCCCCAGCATTTT	CSARYAGGSNQPQHF
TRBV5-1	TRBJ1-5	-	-	TGCGCCAGCAGCCCCGACTCGAGGGGTGAGGATCAGCCCCAGCATTTT	CASSPDSRGEDQPQHF
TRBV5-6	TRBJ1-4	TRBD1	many	TGTGCCAGCAGCATCGGGACAGCCGAAAAACTGTTTTTT	CASSIGTAEKLFF
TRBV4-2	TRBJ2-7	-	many	TGTGCCAGCAGCCAATTGGACCGTTACGAGCAGTACTTC	CASSQLDRYEQYF
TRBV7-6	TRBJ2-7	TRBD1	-	TGTGCCAGCAGCTTGACTGGACAGGGCAGCTACGAGCAGTACTTC	CASSLTGQGSYEQYF
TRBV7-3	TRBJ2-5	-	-	TGCGCCAGCAGCCAAGGAGGGCGCAAGACCCAGTACTTC	CASSQGGRKTQYF
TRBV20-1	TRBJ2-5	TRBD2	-	TGCAGTGCTAGAGTGCGGGGGTTAGAGACCCAGTACTTC	CSARVRGLETQYF
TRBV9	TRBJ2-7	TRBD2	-	TGTGCCAGCAGTCCTAATCGACTAGCGGGAGAAGGCGAGCAGTACTTC	CASSPNRLAGEGEQYF
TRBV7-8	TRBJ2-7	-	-	TGTGCCAGCAGCTTAGTTGTCAGCCATTTCGAGCAGTACTTC	CASSLVVSHFEQYF
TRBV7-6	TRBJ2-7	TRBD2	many	TGTGCCAGCAGCCCCCGGGGAAGCGGGAGCCACGAGCAGTACTTC	CASSPRGSGSHEQYF